Presented here are 17 T cell receptor beta chains from one specimen sequenced in a study of blood T cell repertoires in COVID-19. The table came from immunoSEQ multiplex PCR; TCRdb's copy has only in-frame clones and leaves some out. This repertoire shows about 140,000 clones, over 70% found once; its top ten account for about 1.7%. Sequenced sample: peripheral blood. The receptors shown here come from a woman between 50 and 59 years old with acute or convalescent COVID-19.

This chain links TRBV9 with TRBJ1-5, with 7 bases aligning to TRBD1. The CDR3 covers 14 residues. Germline V gene sequence: CDR1 SGDLS, CDR2 YYNGEE. The trim removed 4 bases at V and 0 bases at J, leaving 1 base unmatched. CDR3 in DNA: TGTGCCAGCAGCCGGGACAGTAGCAATCAGCCCCAGCATTTT. This codes for CASSRDSSNQPQHF.

The genes are TRBV6-5 and TRBJ2-7, with 8 bases fitting TRBD2. The junction had 11 bases not matched to a gene; V was cut back by 10 bases and J by 0 bases. Germline CDR1 is MNHEY and CDR2 is SVGAGI. This CDR3 comprises 15 residues. CDR3 DNA sequence: TGTGCCACCCCCCCCTCTCTAGCGGGCTCCTACGAGCAGTACTTC. Translation gives CATPPSLAGSYEQYF.

The V call is TRBV14, the J call TRBJ2-7; D call uncertain. The CDR3 length is 15 residues. Germline assignment: CDR1 SGHDN and CDR2 FVKESK. V was cut by 0 bases and J by 2 bases, with 11 bases left in between. The CDR3 region is CASSQDHTAAYEQYF. The CDR3 DNA reads TGTGCCAGCAGCCAAGATCACACAGCTGCCTACGAGCAGTACTTC.

The chain couples TRBV3-1 (or the pseudogene TRBV3-2) to TRBJ1-2; D uncertain. V was pared by 4 bases and J by 2 bases, with 11 bases between. The CDR3 has 14 amino acids. Germline V lookup: CDR1 LGHDT, CDR2 YNNKEL (reference sequence). In DNA, the CDR3 is TGTGCCAGCAGCCCCAATGCGGGGAACTATGGCTACACCTTC. It is translated as CASSPNAGNYGYTF.

This chain connects TRBV28 to TRBJ2-2, with TRBD2 matching 8 bases. The trim removed 8 bases at V and 2 bases at J, leaving 7 bases unmatched. Germline CDR1 MDHEN, CDR2 SYDVKM. The CDR3 contains 15 residues. The CDR3 is CASQSGSRNTGELFF. CDR3 coding DNA: TGTGCCAGCCAAAGCGGGAGTAGAAACACCGGGGAGCTGTTTTTT.

In nucleotides, the CDR3 is TGCGCCAGCAGCGAAATTACAGGTATCGGCTCCTACGAGCAGTACTTC. Translating gives CASSEITGIGSYEQYF. V is TRBV5-1 and J is TRBJ2-7, with D possibly matching TRBD1 (5 bases). V lost 4 bases to trimming and J lost 0 bases, with 17 bases between them. This CDR3 spans 16 amino acids. CDR1 and CDR2 (germline): SGHRS, YFSETQ.

J is TRBJ1-2 and V is TRBV18; D ambiguous. The CDR3 loop spans 12 amino acids. Germline V gene data show CDR1 as KGHSH and CDR2 as LQKENI. V shed 2 bases and J shed 7 bases, with 8 bases lying between them. Written as DNA, the CDR3 is TGTGCCAGCTCACCAGGGCCAGGTGGCTACACCTTC. This sequence encodes CASSPGPGGYTF. Filled out from reference TRBV18 and TRBJ1-2, the complete variable domain reads NAGVMQNPRHLVRRRGQEARLRCSPMKGHSHVYWYRQLPEEGLKFMVYLQKENIIDESGMPKERFSAEFPKEGPSILRIQQVVRGDSAAYFCASSPGPGGYTFGSGTRLTVV.

The chain couples TRBV9 to TRBJ1-5, with a weak D call TRBD1 (5 bases). The CDR3 loop spans 14 amino acids. V lost 3 bases to trimming and J lost 0 bases, with 7 bases between them. Germline assignment: CDR1 SGDLS and CDR2 YYNGEE. The CDR3 DNA is TGTGCCAGCAGCGAGACAGATAGCAATCAGCCCCAGCATTTT. Its translation is CASSETDSNQPQHF. The full variable domain, with the rest looked up from reference TRBV9 and TRBJ1-5, is DSGVTQTPKHLITATGQRVTLRCSPRSGDLSVYWYQQSLDQGLQFLIQYYNGEERAKGNILERFSAQQFPDLHSELNLSSLELGDSALYFCASSETDSNQPQHFGDGTRLSIL.

The chain recombines TRBV7-2 with TRBJ2-3, with D maybe TRBD2 (6 bases). Looked up from germline, CDR1 is SGHTA and CDR2 is FQGNSA. Trimming took off 6 bases at V and 0 bases at J, with 10 bases between the two ends. This CDR3 is 14 amino acids long. The CDR3 nucleotides are TGTGCCAGCAGGGGGAGGCCTAGCACAGATACGCAGTATTTT. It is translated as CASRGRPSTDTQYF. Full variable domain (remainder filled in from reference TRBV7-2 and TRBJ2-3): GAGVSQSPSNKVTEKGKDVELRCDPISGHTALYWYRQSLGQGLEFLIYFQGNSAPDKSGLPSDRFSAERTGGSVSTLTIQRTQQEDSAVYLCASRGRPSTDTQYFGPGTRLTVL.

The gene calls are TRBV5-1 and TRBJ1-1, with 8 bases matching TRBD1. Germline CDR1 reads SGHRS; CDR2 reads YFSETQ. Trimming at V came to 6 bases and at J to 1 base, leaving 5 bases not matched to a gene. This CDR3 is built from 14 residues. The CDR3 region has the DNA TGCGCCAGCACCCCGGGGACAGGGAACACTGAAGCTTTCTTT. As protein: CASTPGTGNTEAFF.

This clone appeared once. V usage is TRBV11-3 and J usage is TRBJ2-1; D is uncertain. The germline V and J ends were trimmed by 3 bases and 8 bases, with 8 bases remaining between them. The CDR3 has 12 amino acids. CDR1 and CDR2 (germline): SGHNT, YENEEA. The CDR3 protein is CASSFKRDEQFF. As DNA, the CDR3 is TGTGCCAGCAGCTTTAAGCGCGATGAGCAGTTCTTC.

The J gene is TRBJ1-1, the V gene TRBV10-1; D is unresolved. V was clipped by 0 bases and J by 4 bases, with 9 bases between them. There are 14 residues in the CDR3. Looked up from germline, CDR1 is WNHNN and CDR2 is SYGVQD (reference sequence). The CDR3 sequence: CASSESKSTTEAFF. The CDR3, as DNA: TGCGCCAGCAGTGAGTCGAAAAGCACCACTGAAGCTTTCTTT.

The chain carries TRBV18 and TRBJ1-2; 7 bases agree with TRBD1. Germline V gives CDR1 KGHSH, CDR2 LQKENI. The V segment lost 3 bases and the J segment 8 bases; nucleotides outside the gene matches: 15. The CDR3 covers 16 residues. CDR3 sequence: CASSPRPGQRLEGYTF. In DNA, the CDR3 is TGTGCCAGCTCACCTCGCCCGGGACAGCGACTAGAGGGCTACACCTTC.

The chain employs TRBV10-3 and TRBJ2-1, with D possibly matching TRBD2 (6 bases). The CDR3 consists of 15 residues. CDR1 ENHRY and CDR2 SYGVKD come from the germline V gene. V was clipped by 3 bases and J by 2 bases, with 11 bases between them. The CDR3 DNA reads TGTGCCATCAGTGATTCGGGGGTGGCCTACAATGAGCAGTTCTTC. Its protein product is CAISDSGVAYNEQFF.

In its sample, this clone was seen once. V is TRBV19 and J is TRBJ2-7, with 8 bases fitting TRBD1. The CDR3 is made up of 12 amino acids. V trimming: 6 bases; J trimming: 6 bases; junction bases outside the gene matches: 4. Germline V gives CDR1 LNHDA, CDR2 SQIVND (reference sequence). The CDR3 loop reads CASSPDRAEQYF. Written as DNA, the CDR3 is TGTGCCAGTAGCCCGGACAGGGCCGAGCAGTACTTC. The variable domain in full, with the rest retrieved from reference TRBV19 and TRBJ2-7, is DGGITQSPKYLFRKEGQNVTLSCEQNLNHDAMYWYRQDPGQGLRLIYYSQIVNDFQKGDIAEGYSVSREKKESFPLTVTSAQKNPTAFYLCASSPDRAEQYFGPGTRLTVT.

The V call is TRBV9, the J call TRBJ2-7, with 7 positions matching TRBD1. There are 14 residues in the CDR3. Trimming removed 4 bases from V and 2 bases from J; junction bases left unmatched: 6. Per germline, CDR1 SGDLS and CDR2 YYNGEE. CDR3 DNA: TGTGCCAGCAGCACAGGGGTGGGAACCTACGAGCAGTACTTC. Encoded protein: CASSTGVGTYEQYF. Full variable domain (rest looked up from reference TRBV9 and TRBJ2-7): DSGVTQTPKHLITATGQRVTLRCSPRSGDLSVYWYQQSLDQGLQFLIQYYNGEERAKGNILERFSAQQFPDLHSELNLSSLELGDSALYFCASSTGVGTYEQYFGPGTRLTVT.

This clone showed up just once. The chain has TRBV24-1 and TRBJ2-3; TRBD2 matches at 9 bases. The CDR3 spans 16 residues. CDR1 KGHDR and CDR2 SFDVKD come from the germline V gene. Trimming took 2 bases from V and 2 from J; bases not matched to a gene: 4. CDR3 coding DNA: TGTGCCACCAGTGATTCAGCGGGAGGCTACACAGATACGCAGTATTTT. Translated, it gives CATSDSAGGYTDTQYF.